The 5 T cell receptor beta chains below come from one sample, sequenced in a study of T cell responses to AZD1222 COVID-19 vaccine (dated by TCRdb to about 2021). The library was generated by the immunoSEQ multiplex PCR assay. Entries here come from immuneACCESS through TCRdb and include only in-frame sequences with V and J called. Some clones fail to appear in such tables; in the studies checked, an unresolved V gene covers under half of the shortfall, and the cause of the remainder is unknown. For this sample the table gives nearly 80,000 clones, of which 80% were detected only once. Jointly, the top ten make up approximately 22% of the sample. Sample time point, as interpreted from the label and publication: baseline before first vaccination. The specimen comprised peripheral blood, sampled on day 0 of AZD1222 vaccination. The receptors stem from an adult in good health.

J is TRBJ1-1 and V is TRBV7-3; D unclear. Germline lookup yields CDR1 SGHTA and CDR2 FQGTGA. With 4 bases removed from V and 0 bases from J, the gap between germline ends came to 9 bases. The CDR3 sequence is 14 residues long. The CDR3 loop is CASSSTRLNTEAFF. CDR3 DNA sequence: TGTGCCAGCAGCTCAACCAGGCTGAACACTGAAGCTTTCTTT.

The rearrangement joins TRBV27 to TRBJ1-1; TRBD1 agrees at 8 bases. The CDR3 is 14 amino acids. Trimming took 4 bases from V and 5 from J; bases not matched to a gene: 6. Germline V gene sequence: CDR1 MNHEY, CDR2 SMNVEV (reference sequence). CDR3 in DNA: TGTGCCAGCAGTTCCCGGACAGGGCAAACTGAAGCTTTCTTT. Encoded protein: CASSSRTGQTEAFF.

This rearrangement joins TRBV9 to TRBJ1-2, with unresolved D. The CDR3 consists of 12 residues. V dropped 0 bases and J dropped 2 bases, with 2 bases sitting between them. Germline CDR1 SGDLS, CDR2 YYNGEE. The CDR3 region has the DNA TGTGCCAGCAGCGTAGGGAACTATGGCTACACCTTC. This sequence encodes CASSVGNYGYTF.

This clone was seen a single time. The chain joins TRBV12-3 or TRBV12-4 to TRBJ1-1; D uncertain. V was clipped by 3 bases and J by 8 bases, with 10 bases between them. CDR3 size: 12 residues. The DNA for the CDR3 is TGTGCCAGCAGTTTTTACGGGCAGGAAGCTTTCTTT. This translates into CASSFYGQEAFF.

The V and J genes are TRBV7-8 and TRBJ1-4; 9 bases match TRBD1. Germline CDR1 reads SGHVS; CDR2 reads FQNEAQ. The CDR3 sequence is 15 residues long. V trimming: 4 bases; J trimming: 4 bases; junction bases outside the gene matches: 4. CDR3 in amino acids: CASSYRGPGNEKLFF. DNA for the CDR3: TGTGCCAGCAGCTACAGGGGGCCGGGTAATGAAAAACTGTTTTTT.